This paragraph reports one TCR beta chain. Its antigen is undetermined. Libraries were prepared by immunoSEQ multiplex PCR; TCRdb keeps only in-frame clonotypes and omits some of them. The sample lists 35,000 to 40,000 clones, over 80% occurring once. With 1 base removed from V and 3 bases from J, the gap between germline ends came to 16 bases. The CDR3 length is 18 residues. CDR1 MGHRA and CDR2 YSYEKL come from the germline V gene. This entry belongs to a study of OX40 agonist ivuxolimab in advanced cancers. Points from the study as a whole: Researchers did not determine the expanded peripheral T cells' antigen specificity.

The sequence came from an adult with an advanced solid tumor such as melanoma, head and neck, liver or kidney cancer. The sequenced sample was CD4+ or CD8+ T cells sorted from blood, obtained in a trial of the OX40 agonist ivuxolimab. V usage is TRBV4-1 and J usage is TRBJ1-6, with D unresolved. The CDR3 is CASSQAWPIGLYNSPLHF. CDR3 DNA sequence: TGCGCCAGCAGCCAAGCTTGGCCGATAGGCCTCTATAATTCACCCCTCCACTTT.